This T cell receptor beta chain is drawn from a study of blood T cell repertoires in COVID-19. This CDR3 region has 12 residues. Clones were read by immunoSEQ multiplex PCR, and TCRdb kept only the in-frame ones, dropping some. Of 470,000 or so clones listed, roughly 85% are singletons. This clone has ten or more counts. V is TRBV1 and J is TRBJ2-7; the DNA was not used to check the table's D call, TRBD1. TRBV1 is noted as a pseudogene. This TCR came from a woman younger than 35 with acute COVID-19. Sequenced input: PBMCs or T cells enriched from blood (not recorded which). CDR3 residues: CTSSGTRYEQYF. The CDR3 nucleotides read TGCACCAGCAGCGGGACAAGATACGAGCAGTACTTC.